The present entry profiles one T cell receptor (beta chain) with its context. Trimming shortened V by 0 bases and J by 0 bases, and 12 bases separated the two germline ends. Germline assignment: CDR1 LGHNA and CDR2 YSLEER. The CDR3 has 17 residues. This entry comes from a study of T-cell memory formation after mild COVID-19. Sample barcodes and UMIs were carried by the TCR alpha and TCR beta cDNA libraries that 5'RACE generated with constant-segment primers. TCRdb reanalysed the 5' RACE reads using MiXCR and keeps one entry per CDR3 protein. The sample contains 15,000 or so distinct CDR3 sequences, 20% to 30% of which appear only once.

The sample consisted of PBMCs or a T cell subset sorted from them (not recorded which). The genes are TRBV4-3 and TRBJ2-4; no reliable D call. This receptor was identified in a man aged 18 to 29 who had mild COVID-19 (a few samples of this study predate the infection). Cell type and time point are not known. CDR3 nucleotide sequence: TGCGCCAGCAGCCAAGACACAGTTTTTCTAGCCAAAAACATTCAGTACTTC. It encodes CASSQDTVFLAKNIQYF.